This is a list of T cell receptor beta chains from one sample in a study of CD8 T cells in ankylosing spondylitis. TCRdb reprocessed the 5' RACE reads with MiXCR, giving one entry per CDR3 protein. The sample consists of around 450,000 distinct CDR3 sequences, roughly 26% of them appearing once. The specimen sequenced was blood, either unsorted or a sorted T cell fraction (not recorded which). These receptors all come from a male donor with ankylosing spondylitis. CDR3s include the opening cysteine and the closing phenylalanine or tryptophan. D genes are given only for firm matches. Clone size, where shown, is once, few, many, or a class for clones that have expanded.

cdr3_nt cdr3_aa d_call v_call clone_size j_call
TGTGCCAGCAGCAAGAGACAGGGGGCGAACACTGAAGCTTTCTTT CASSKRQGANTEAFF TRBD1 TRBV4-2 - TRBJ1-1
TGTGCCAGCAGCGATCAGACAGGGGCGAACACCGGGGAGCTGTTTTTT CASSDQTGANTGELFF TRBD1 TRBV6-1 - TRBJ2-2
TGCGCCAGCAGCTTGGCCCTCGGGACAGAATACAAGCAGTACTTC CASSLALGTEYKQYF TRBD1 TRBV5-1 - TRBJ2-7
TGTGCCACCACCCTGGGGACAGGGCGAAATTCACCCCTCCACTTT CATTLGTGRNSPLHF TRBD1 TRBV24-1 - TRBJ1-6
TGCGCCAGCAGCCAGATCACAGGGTATGGAGAGACCCAGTACTTC CASSQITGYGETQYF - TRBV4-1 few TRBJ2-5
TGTGCCAGCTCAAACCAGGCTACCAATCCTGAAGCTTTCTTT CASSNQATNPEAFF - TRBV18 few TRBJ1-1
TGCGCCAGCAGTCGAGGCCTCTCAACCGAAAAACTGTTTTTT CASSRGLSTEKLFF - TRBV5-1 - TRBJ1-4
TGTGCCAGCATCAAGGGGGGTAGATATGAGCAGTTCTTC CASIKGGRYEQFF - TRBV6-1 - TRBJ2-1
TGTGCCAGCAGCTACTCCAGGGTAGAGAACATTCAGTACTTC CASSYSRVENIQYF - TRBV5-5 - TRBJ2-4
TGTGCCAGCAGTCTAGGCTTGGGGAGGGATGAAGCTTTCTTT CASSLGLGRDEAFF - TRBV27 - TRBJ1-1
TGCAGTGCTAGACAACTAGCGGGAAATGCAGATACGCAGTATTTT CSARQLAGNADTQYF TRBD2 TRBV20-1 - TRBJ2-3
TGTGCCAGCAGCGGATCAGGGGGCGTTGAAAAACTGTTTTTT CASSGSGGVEKLFF TRBD1 TRBV12-3/TRBV12-4 - TRBJ1-4
TGCAGTGCTGTCGAAGCTTTCTTT CSAVEAFF - TRBV20-1 few TRBJ1-1
TGCGCCAGCAGTGGGACTAGCGGGAGGGCCGGCACAGATACGCAGTATTTT CASSGTSGRAGTDTQYF TRBD2 TRBV5-1 - TRBJ2-3
TGTGCCAGCAGTTACTCGGACAGTCACGGCTACACCTTC CASSYSDSHGYTF - TRBV6-6 - TRBJ1-2
TGTGCCAGCAGACCGGACAGACGGGGGGATCAGCCCCAGCATTTT CASRPDRRGDQPQHF - TRBV6-2/TRBV6-3 few TRBJ1-5
TGCAGCGCGAGGGAGACCGGGGAGCTGTTTTTT CSARETGELFF - TRBV29-1 - TRBJ2-2
TGTGCCAGCAAGGTACTAGCGGGGCCGAGCTCCTACAATGAGCAGTTCTTC CASKVLAGPSSYNEQFF TRBD2 TRBV2 few TRBJ2-1
TGCGCCAGCAGCCAAGGTCGTATCGAGGGATTACGGAATCAGCCCCAGCATTTT CASSQGRIEGLRNQPQHF - TRBV4-1 - TRBJ1-5
TGTGCCAGCAGCCAAGTTGGGGGAAACATTCAGTACTTC CASSQVGGNIQYF - TRBV3-1 - TRBJ2-4
TGCAGTGCTAGACTCGCTCGGGGGTCACCCCTCCACTTT CSARLARGSPLHF - TRBV20-1 few TRBJ1-6
TGTGCCAGCACCTGGGGGTCAGGAATCGGGGAAAAACTGTTTTTT CASTWGSGIGEKLFF - TRBV12-3/TRBV12-4 few TRBJ1-4
TGTGCCACCAGTGACCCTGACAGGGGCGTAGCTGAGCAGTTCTTC CATSDPDRGVAEQFF TRBD1 TRBV24-1 - TRBJ2-1
TGTGCCAGCAGCTTAGCCGGACAGGTGGGACAGCCCCAGCATTTT CASSLAGQVGQPQHF TRBD1 TRBV7-8 - TRBJ1-5
TGTGCCACCAGTTCCAGTCCGACAGGGGCCTCTAGCACAGATACGCAGTATTTT CATSSSPTGASSTDTQYF TRBD1 TRBV24-1 - TRBJ2-3
TGTGCCAGCAGTTTACAAGGGTCTAATGAAAAACTGTTTTTT CASSLQGSNEKLFF - TRBV28 - TRBJ1-4
TGTGCCAGCAGCTTAGCTCCGGGAGGGGGCACTGAAGCTTTCTTT CASSLAPGGGTEAFF - TRBV7-8 few TRBJ1-1
TGTGCCAGCAGTGGGGAACTAGCGGGAGATGAGACCCAGTACTTC CASSGELAGDETQYF TRBD2 TRBV25-1 once TRBJ2-5
TGCGCCAGCAGCTTGCAGGGACAGGAAAACTATGAAGCTTTCTTT CASSLQGQENYEAFF TRBD1 TRBV5-1 - TRBJ1-1
TGTGCCAGCAGTCTAGAGACGGGGGATACGCAGTATTTT CASSLETGDTQYF - TRBV12-3/TRBV12-4 - TRBJ2-3
TGCAGTGCCGCCGGTCAGCGGGAGATCAATGAGCAGTTCTTC CSAAGQREINEQFF TRBD2 TRBV20-1 - TRBJ2-1
TGCGCCAGCAGCTTGGCGGCGGGAAGCCAGAACACTGAAGCTTTCTTT CASSLAAGSQNTEAFF - TRBV5-1 - TRBJ1-1
TGTGCCAGCAGTTTACACTGGGGCAAGTACGAGCAGTACTTC CASSLHWGKYEQYF - TRBV12-3/TRBV12-4 - TRBJ2-7
TGCGCCAGCAGCCTTGGACAGCGGGAATCACCCCTCCACTTT CASSLGQRESPLHF - TRBV5-1 - TRBJ1-6
TGTGCCAGCAAGGGACTAGTTGTCGGGGAGCTGTTTTTT CASKGLVVGELFF TRBD2 TRBV12-3/TRBV12-4 - TRBJ2-2
TGCAGTGCTGCGCTAGCGGGTCGGTCAGATACGCAGTATTTT CSAALAGRSDTQYF TRBD2 TRBV20-1 - TRBJ2-3
TGTGCCAGTAAGCACCGGAGCTCCTACAATGAGCAGTTCTTC CASKHRSSYNEQFF - TRBV19 - TRBJ2-1
TGTGCCAGCGGCTCCGGGGACAGGCTAGGGGGTGAGCAGTTCTTC CASGSGDRLGGEQFF TRBD1 TRBV27 - TRBJ2-1
TGTGCCAGCAGCCCCTCCGACGGGGCCACTGAAGCTTTCTTT CASSPSDGATEAFF - TRBV3-1 few TRBJ1-1
TGTGCCAGCAGCCGAAGACAGGGGATCTCCTACAATGAGCAGTTCTTC CASSRRQGISYNEQFF TRBD1 TRBV5-5 - TRBJ2-1
TGTGCCAGCAGAGACAGGGAAAAGGATGAAAAACTGTTTTTT CASRDREKDEKLFF TRBD1 TRBV2 - TRBJ1-4
TGCAGTGCTAGGTGGGCCGGGTCCTATAATTCACCCCTCCACTTT CSARWAGSYNSPLHF - TRBV20-1 few TRBJ1-6
TGTGCCAGCAGTTTTCCTGACTCTGGCTACACCTTC CASSFPDSGYTF - TRBV12-3/TRBV12-4 few TRBJ1-2
TGCAGTGCTAGAGGGAGCGGCTACAATGAGCAGTTCTTC CSARGSGYNEQFF - TRBV20-1 - TRBJ2-1
TGTGCCAGCAGCTTAAATAGCGGGGGAAGCACAGATACGCAGTATTTT CASSLNSGGSTDTQYF TRBD2 TRBV7-9 - TRBJ2-3
TGTGCCAGCACCTACAGAGACAATGAAAAACTGTTTTTT CASTYRDNEKLFF - TRBV6-6 - TRBJ1-4
TGTGCCAGCAGCCGGACCTATCGAGAGAACACTGAAGCTTTCTTT CASSRTYRENTEAFF - TRBV7-9 few TRBJ1-1
TGTGCCAGCAGCTTGCGGTCTCTCTACGAGCAGTACTTC CASSLRSLYEQYF - TRBV5-6 - TRBJ2-7
TGCGCCAGCAGCTCTATTGACAGGGACCAGCCCCAGCATTTT CASSSIDRDQPQHF TRBD1 TRBV4-1 few TRBJ1-5
TGTGCCAGCAGCCCCCAGACAGGGGTTGGCACTGAAGCTTTCTTT CASSPQTGVGTEAFF TRBD1 TRBV7-2 once TRBJ1-1
TGTGCCAGCAGCTTTGAAAGCGGGTTACACAATGAGCAGTTCTTC CASSFESGLHNEQFF - TRBV11-3 - TRBJ2-1
TGTGCCAGCAGCCAAGATCCAGGACAGGGTATTAAGGCCTTC CASSQDPGQGIKAF TRBD1 TRBV3-1 few TRBJ1-2
TGCAGTGCTAGATACGGGACAGGGCGGCCGAGGGATAGCAATCAGCCCCAGCATTTT CSARYGTGRPRDSNQPQHF TRBD1 TRBV20-1 - TRBJ1-5